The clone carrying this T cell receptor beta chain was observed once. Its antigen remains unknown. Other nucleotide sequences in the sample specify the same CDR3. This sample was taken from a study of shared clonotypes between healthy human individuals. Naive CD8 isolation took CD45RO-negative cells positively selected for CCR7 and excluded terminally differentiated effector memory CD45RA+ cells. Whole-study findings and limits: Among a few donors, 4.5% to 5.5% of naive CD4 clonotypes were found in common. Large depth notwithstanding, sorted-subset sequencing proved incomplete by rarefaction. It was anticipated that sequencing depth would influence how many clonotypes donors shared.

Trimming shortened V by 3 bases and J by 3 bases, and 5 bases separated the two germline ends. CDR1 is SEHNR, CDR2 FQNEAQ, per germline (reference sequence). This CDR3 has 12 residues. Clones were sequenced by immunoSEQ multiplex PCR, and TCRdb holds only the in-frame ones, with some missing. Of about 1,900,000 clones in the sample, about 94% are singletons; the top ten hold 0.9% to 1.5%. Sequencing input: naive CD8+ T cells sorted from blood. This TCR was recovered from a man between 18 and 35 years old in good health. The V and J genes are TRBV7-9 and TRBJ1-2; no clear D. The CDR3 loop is CASSLGYYGYTF. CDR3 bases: TGTGCCAGCAGCTTGGGATACTATGGCTACACCTTC.